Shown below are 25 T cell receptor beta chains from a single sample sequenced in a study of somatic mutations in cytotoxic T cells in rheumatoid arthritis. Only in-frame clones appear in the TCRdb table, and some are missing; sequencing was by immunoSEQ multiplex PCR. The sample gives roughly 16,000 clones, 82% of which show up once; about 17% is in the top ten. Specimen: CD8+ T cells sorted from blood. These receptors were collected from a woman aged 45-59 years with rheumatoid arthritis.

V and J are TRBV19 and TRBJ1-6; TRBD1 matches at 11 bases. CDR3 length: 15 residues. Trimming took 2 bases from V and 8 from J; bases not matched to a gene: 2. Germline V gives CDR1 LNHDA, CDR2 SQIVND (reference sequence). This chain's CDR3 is CASSIRDRGDSPLHF. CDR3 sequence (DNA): TGTGCCAGTAGTATACGGGACAGGGGGGATTCACCCCTCCACTTT.

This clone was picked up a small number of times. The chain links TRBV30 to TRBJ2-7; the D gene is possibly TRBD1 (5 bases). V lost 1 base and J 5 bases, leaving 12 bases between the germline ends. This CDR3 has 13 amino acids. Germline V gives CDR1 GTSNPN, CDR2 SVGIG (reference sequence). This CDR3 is CAWSGDSRDEQYF. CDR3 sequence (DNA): TGTGCCTGGAGTGGGGATAGCAGGGACGAGCAGTACTTC.

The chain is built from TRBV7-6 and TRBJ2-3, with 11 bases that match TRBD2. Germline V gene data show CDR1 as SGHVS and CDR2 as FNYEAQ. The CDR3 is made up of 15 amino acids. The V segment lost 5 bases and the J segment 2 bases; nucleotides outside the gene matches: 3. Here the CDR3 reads CASSRTSGSTDTQYF. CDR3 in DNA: TGTGCCAGCAGCCGGACTAGCGGGTCCACAGATACGCAGTATTTT.

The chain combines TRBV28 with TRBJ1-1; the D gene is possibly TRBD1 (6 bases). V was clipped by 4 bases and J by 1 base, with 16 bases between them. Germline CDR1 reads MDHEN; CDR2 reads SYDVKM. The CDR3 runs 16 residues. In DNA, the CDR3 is TGTGCCAGCAGTTCACCGTGGTGGACAGAGAACACTGAAGCTTTCTTT. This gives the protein CASSSPWWTENTEAFF.

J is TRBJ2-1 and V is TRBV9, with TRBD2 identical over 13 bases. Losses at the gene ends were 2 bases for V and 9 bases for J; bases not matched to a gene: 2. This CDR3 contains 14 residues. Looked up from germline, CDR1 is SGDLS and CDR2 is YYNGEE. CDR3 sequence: CASSVGLAGFEQFF. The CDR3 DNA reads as TGTGCCAGCAGCGTGGGACTAGCGGGATTTGAGCAGTTCTTC. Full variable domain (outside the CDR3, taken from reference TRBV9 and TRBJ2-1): DSGVTQTPKHLITATGQRVTLRCSPRSGDLSVYWYQQSLDQGLQFLIQYYNGEERAKGNILERFSAQQFPDLHSELNLSSLELGDSALYFCASSVGLAGFEQFFGPGTRLTVL.

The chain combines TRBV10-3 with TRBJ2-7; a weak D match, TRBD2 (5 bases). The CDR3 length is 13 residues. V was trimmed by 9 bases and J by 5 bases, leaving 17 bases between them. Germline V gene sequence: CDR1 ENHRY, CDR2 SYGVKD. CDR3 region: CAIFSKDGDEQYF. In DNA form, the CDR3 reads TGTGCCATTTTTTCCAAGGACGGGGACGAGCAGTACTTC.

The CDR3 protein is CASSTPDLQGNTIYF. CDR3 DNA sequence: TGTGCCAGCAGCACCCCGGACCTTCAGGGAAACACCATATATTTT. This chain links TRBV7-9 with TRBJ1-3; D gene uncertain. The germline CDR1 and CDR2 sequences are SEHNR and FQNEAQ (reference sequence). Trimming took off 5 bases at V and 4 bases at J, with 15 bases between the two ends. There are 15 residues in the CDR3.

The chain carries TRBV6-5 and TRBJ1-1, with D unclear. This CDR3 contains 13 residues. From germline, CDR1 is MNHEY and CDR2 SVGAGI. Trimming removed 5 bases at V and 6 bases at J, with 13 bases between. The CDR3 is CASSGSGSAEAFF. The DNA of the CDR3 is TGTGCCAGCAGTGGGTCGGGGTCGGCTGAAGCTTTCTTT.

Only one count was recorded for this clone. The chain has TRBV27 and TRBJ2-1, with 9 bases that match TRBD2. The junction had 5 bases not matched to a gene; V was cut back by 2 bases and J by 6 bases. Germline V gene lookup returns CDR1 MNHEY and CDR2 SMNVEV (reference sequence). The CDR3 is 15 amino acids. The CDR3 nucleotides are TGTGCCAGCAGTTTACTCCCAGCGGGGGGCAATGAGCAGTTCTTC. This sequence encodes CASSLLPAGGNEQFF.

The CDR3 sequence: CASSIARNTEAFF. The CDR3 bases are TGTGCCAGTAGTATAGCTCGGAACACTGAAGCTTTCTTT. The rearrangement joins TRBV19 to TRBJ1-1; D remains unclear. The V and J ends lost 1 base and 1 base respectively, with 4 bases between them. The CDR3 has 13 residues. Germline assignment: CDR1 LNHDA and CDR2 SQIVND (reference sequence).

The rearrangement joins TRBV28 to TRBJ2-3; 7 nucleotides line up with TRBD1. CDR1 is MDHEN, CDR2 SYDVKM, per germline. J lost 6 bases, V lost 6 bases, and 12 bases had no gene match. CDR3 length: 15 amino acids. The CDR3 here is CASSQQGRTPDTQYF. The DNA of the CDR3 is TGTGCCAGCAGCCAACAGGGGCGAACGCCGGATACGCAGTATTTT.

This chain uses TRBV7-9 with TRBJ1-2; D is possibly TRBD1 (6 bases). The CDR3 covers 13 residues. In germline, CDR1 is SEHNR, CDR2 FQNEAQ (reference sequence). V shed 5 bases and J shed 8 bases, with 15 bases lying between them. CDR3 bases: TGTGCCAGCAGCACAGGGAGGGCGGAAGGCTACACCTTC. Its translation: CASSTGRAEGYTF.

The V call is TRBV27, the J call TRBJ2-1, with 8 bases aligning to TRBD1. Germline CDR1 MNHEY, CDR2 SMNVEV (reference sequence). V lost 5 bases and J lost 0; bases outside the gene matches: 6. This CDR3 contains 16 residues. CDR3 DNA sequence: TGTGCCAGCAGTGCCTGGGACAGGAGCTCCTACAATGAGCAGTTCTTC. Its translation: CASSAWDRSSYNEQFF.

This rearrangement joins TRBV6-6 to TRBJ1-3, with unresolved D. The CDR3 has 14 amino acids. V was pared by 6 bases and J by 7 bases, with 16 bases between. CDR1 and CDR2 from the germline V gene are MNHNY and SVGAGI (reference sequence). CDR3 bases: TGTGCCAGCAGCCCCGTAATCCTTGGCAACACCATATATTTT. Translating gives CASSPVILGNTIYF.

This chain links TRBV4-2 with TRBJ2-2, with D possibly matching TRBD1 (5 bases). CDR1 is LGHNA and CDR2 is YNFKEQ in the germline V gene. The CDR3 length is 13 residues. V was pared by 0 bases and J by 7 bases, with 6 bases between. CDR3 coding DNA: TGTGCCAGCAGCCAAGACCAGGGCGGGGAGCTGTTTTTT. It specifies CASSQDQGGELFF.

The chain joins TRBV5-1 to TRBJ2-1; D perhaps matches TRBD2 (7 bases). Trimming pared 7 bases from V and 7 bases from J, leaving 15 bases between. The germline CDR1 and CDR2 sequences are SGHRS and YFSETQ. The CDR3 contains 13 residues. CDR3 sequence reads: CASLSSGTNEQFF. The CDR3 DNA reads TGCGCCAGCCTATCCAGCGGGACAAATGAGCAGTTCTTC.

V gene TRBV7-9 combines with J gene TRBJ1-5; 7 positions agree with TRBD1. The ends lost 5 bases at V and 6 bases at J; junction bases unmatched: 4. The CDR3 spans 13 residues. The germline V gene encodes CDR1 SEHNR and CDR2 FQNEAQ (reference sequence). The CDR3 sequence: CASSPGGVQPQHF. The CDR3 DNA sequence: TGTGCCAGCAGCCCAGGGGGGGTTCAGCCCCAGCATTTT.

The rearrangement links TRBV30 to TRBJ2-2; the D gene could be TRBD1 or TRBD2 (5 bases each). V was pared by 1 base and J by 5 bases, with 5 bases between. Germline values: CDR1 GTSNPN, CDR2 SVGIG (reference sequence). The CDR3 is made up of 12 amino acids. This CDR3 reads CAWSGGTGELFF. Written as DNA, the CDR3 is TGTGCCTGGAGTGGGGGGACCGGGGAGCTGTTTTTT.

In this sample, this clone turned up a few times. In nucleotides, the CDR3 is TGCGCCAGCAGCCAAGAAGGAGGCCGGGACAGGGGCATGACTGAAGCTTTCTTT. It encodes CASSQEGGRDRGMTEAFF. V is TRBV4-1 and J is TRBJ1-1; TRBD1 matches 10 bases. J gave up 5 bases and V 0 bases, and 12 bases lay outside the gene matches. CDR1 is MGHRA and CDR2 is YSYEKL in the germline V gene. The CDR3 runs to 18 residues.

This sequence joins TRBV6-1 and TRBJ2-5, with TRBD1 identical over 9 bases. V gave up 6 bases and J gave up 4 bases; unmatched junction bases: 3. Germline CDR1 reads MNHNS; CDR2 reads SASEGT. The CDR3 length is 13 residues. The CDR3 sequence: CASSDRGRETQYF. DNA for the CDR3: TGTGCCAGCAGCGACAGGGGGAGAGAGACCCAGTACTTC.

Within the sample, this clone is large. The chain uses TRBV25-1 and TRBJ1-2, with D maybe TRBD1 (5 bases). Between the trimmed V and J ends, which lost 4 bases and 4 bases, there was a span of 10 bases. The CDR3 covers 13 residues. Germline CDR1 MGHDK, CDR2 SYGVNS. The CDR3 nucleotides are TGTGCCAGCAGTGGACAGCACTCCTATGGCTACACCTTC. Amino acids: CASSGQHSYGYTF.

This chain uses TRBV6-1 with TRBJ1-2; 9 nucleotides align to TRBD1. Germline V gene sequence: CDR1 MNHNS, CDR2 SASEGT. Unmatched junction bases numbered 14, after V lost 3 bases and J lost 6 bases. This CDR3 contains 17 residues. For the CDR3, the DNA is TGTGCCAGCAGTGAGAGGGCTACAGGGGGCCTATTAGATGGCTACACCTTC. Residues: CASSERATGGLLDGYTF.

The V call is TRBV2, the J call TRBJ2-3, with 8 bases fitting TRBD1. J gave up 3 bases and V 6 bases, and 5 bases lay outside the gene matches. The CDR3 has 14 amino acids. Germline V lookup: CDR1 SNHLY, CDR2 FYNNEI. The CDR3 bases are TGTGCCAGCAGCACCCGGACAGGGACAGATACGCAGTATTTT. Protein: CASSTRTGTDTQYF.

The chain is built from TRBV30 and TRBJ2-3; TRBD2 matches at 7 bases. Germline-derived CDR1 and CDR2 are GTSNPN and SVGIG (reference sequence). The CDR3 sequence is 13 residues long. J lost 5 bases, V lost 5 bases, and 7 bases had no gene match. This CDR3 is CAWEERGRDTQYF. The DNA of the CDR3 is TGTGCCTGGGAGGAGCGGGGACGAGATACGCAGTATTTT.

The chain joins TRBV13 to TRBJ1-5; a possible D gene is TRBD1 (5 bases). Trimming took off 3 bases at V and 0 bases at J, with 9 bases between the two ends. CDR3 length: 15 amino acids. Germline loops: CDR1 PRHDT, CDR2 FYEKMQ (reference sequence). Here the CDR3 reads CASSLGTGSNQPQHF. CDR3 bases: TGTGCCAGCAGCTTGGGAACAGGTAGCAATCAGCCCCAGCATTTT.